This TCR beta chain was profiled in a study of a mutant IDH1 vaccine in newly diagnosed glioma. Across the study: Vaccination started 4-6 weeks after radiotherapy alone, or with temozolomide cycles. Held at week 35, visit V12 was the safety follow-up, and visit V13 followed at week 47. The therapy given earlier, which was standard therapy, consisted of radiotherapy, temozolomide, or both, and most of the patients received both.

Trimming cost V 6 bases and J 6 bases, with 12 bases left between them. Germline assignment: CDR1 SQVTM and CDR2 ANQGSEA. This CDR3 contains 12 residues. The data were produced by immunoSEQ multiplex PCR, yet TCRdb's version contains in-frame clones alone and is incomplete. Of about 54,000 clones in the sample, roughly four fifths are singletons; the top ten hold 3% to 3.5%. As for this clone: The antigen remains undetermined.

The sample's time point: week 47, end of study. Every vaccination contained 300 ug of the mutant IDH1 20-mer peptide and was paired with topical imiquimod. During weeks 1, 3, 5, 7, 11, 15, 19 and 23, patients received eight vaccinations. Sequenced material: PBMCs, taken from a glioma patient whose treatment included an IDH1 peptide vaccine. The chain uses TRBV29-1 and TRBJ2-1; D possibly corresponds to TRBD2 (5 bases). The TCR sequence derives from a woman in her 50s with glioma. The CDR3 reads CSVRAERNEQFF. The CDR3 bases are TGCAGCGTGCGGGCAGAACGCAATGAGCAGTTCTTC.